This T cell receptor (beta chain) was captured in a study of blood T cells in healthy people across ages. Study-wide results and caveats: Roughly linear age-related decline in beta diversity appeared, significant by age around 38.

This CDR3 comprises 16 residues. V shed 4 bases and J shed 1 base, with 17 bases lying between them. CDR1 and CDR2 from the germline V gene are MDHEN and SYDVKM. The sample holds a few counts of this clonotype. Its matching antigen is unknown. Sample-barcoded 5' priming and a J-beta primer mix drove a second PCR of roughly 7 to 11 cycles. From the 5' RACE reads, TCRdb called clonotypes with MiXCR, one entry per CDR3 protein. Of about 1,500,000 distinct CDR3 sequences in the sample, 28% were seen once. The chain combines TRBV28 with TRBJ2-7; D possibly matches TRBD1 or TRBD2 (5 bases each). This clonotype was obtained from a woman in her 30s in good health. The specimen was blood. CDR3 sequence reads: CASSSGTARISYEQYF. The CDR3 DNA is TGTGCCAGCAGTTCCGGGACGGCGCGCATTTCCTACGAGCAGTACTTC.